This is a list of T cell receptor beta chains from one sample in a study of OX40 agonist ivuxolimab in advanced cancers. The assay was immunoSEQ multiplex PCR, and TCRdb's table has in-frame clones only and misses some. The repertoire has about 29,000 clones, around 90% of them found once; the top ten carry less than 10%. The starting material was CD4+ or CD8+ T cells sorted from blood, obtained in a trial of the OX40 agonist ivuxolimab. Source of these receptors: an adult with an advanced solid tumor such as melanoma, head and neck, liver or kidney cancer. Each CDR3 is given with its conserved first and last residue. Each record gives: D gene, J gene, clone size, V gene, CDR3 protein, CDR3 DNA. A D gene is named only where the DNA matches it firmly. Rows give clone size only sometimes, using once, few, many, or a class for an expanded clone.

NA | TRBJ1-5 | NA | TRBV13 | CASSLRGPNQPQHF | TGTGCCAGCAGCTTACGGGGTCCGAATCAGCCCCAGCATTTT
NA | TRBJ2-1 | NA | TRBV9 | CASSPRISYNEQFF | TGTGCCAGCAGCCCAAGAATCTCCTACAATGAGCAGTTCTTC
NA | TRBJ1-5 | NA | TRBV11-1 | CASSYGGYQPQHF | TGTGCCAGCAGCTACGGGGGGTATCAGCCCCAGCATTTT
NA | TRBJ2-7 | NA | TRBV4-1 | CASSPGRGLPTYEQYF | TGCGCCAGCAGCCCCGGGAGAGGGCTTCCAACCTACGAGCAGTACTTC
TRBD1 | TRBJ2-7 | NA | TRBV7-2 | CASSLATGRYEQYF | TGTGCCAGCAGCTTAGCGACAGGGCGATACGAGCAGTACTTC
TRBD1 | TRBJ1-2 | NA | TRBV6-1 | CASSDGDSDFYGYTF | TGTGCCAGCAGTGATGGGGACAGCGACTTCTATGGCTACACCTTC
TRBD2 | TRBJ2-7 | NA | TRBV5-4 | CASSLPGLGSYEQYF | TGTGCCAGCAGCCTACCGGGACTAGGATCCTACGAGCAGTACTTC
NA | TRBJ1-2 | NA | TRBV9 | CASSRSLPGRNYGYTF | TGTGCCAGCAGCAGATCCCTCCCGGGCAGGAACTATGGCTACACCTTC
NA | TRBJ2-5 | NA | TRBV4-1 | CASSSTRPYQETQYF | TGCGCCAGCAGTTCGACGAGACCCTACCAAGAGACCCAGTACTTC
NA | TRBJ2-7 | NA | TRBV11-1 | CASSLGDRGGEQYF | TGTGCCAGCAGCTTAGGTGACAGAGGAGGCGAGCAGTACTTC
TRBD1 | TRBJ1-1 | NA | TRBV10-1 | CASSASTGMNTEAFF | TGCGCCAGCAGTGCCTCGACAGGGATGAACACTGAAGCTTTCTTT
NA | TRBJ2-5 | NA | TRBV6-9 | CASRSEETQYF | TGTGCCAGCAGGTCTGAAGAGACCCAGTACTTC
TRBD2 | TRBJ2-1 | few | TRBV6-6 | CASSSGLAGNNEQFF | TGTGCCAGCAGTTCCGGCCTAGCGGGGAACAATGAGCAGTTCTTC
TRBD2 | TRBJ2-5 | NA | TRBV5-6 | CASSHVAGVEETQYF | TGTGCCAGCAGCCACGTAGCGGGGGTTGAAGAGACCCAGTACTTC
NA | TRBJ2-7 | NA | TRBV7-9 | CASSLDPRGAAYEQYF | TGTGCCAGCAGCTTAGATCCCCGAGGGGCAGCCTACGAGCAGTACTTC
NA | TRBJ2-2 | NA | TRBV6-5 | CASSSLPGAGTGELFF | TGTGCCAGCAGTTCCTTACCGGGGGCCGGCACCGGGGAGCTGTTTTTT
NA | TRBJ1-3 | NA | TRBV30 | CAWKGQLLNTIYF | TGTGCCTGGAAGGGTCAGCTCCTAAACACCATATATTTT